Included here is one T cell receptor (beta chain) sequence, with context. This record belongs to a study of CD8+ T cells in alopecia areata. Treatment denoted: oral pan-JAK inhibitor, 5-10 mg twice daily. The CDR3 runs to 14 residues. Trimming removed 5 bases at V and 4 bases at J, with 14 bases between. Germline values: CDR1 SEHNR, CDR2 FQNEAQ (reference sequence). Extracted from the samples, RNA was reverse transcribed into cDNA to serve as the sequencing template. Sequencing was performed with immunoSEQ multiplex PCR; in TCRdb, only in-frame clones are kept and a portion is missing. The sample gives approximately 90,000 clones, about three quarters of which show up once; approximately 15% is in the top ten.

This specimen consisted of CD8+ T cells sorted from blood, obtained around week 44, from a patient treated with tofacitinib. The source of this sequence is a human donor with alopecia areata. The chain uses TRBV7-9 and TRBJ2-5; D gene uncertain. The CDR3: CASSPVRLGETQYF. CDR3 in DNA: TGTGCCAGCAGCCCCGTCAGGTTAGGAGAGACCCAGTACTTC.